These T cell receptor beta chains were read from a single sample in a study of blood T cell repertoires in COVID-19. The repertoire was sequenced with immunoSEQ multiplex PCR; TCRdb's copy has only in-frame clones and lacks some. The table records 140,000 or so clones, about nine tenths of them present only once. Sequenced: PBMCs or T cells enriched from blood (not recorded which). These receptors were taken from a man in his sixties who had recovered from COVID-19. The CDR3 runs from the conserved cysteine through the conserved F or W. Each record gives: J gene, clone size, D gene, V gene, CDR3 DNA, CDR3 protein. D genes are given only for firm matches. Clone size, where shown, is once, few, many, or a class for clones that have expanded.

TRBJ2-7	few	TRBD2	TRBV5-4	TGTGCCAGCATCCTCCCGAGCGGGAGCTACGAGCAGTACTTC	CASILPSGSYEQYF
TRBJ1-5	-	-	TRBV6-5	TGTGCCAGCTCCGGCAGGCTCAATCAGCCCCAGCATTTT	CASSGRLNQPQHF
TRBJ2-1	-	-	TRBV5-4	TGTGCCAGCAGCTTGGCAGGGGCTCCTTTAGGTGAGCAGTTCTTC	CASSLAGAPLGEQFF
TRBJ1-1	-	TRBD1	TRBV2	TGTGCCAGCAAGGAGACAGGGATTGACACTGAAGCTTTCTTT	CASKETGIDTEAFF
TRBJ1-2	-	-	TRBV10-2	TGCGCCAGCAGTGCCAGAAGAAATGGCTACACCTTC	CASSARRNGYTF
TRBJ1-3	-	-	TRBV9	TGTGCCAGCAGCGTAGACACTACCCTCTCTGGAAACACCATATATTTT	CASSVDTTLSGNTIYF
TRBJ2-7	once	TRBD2	TRBV19	TGTGCCAGTAGTACCACATCTAGCGGGAACTACGAGCAGTACTTC	CASSTTSSGNYEQYF
TRBJ2-5	-	-	TRBV4-1	TGCGCCAGCAGCCAAGATAGTAGGCCGGGGTGGGAGACCCAGTACTTC	CASSQDSRPGWETQYF
TRBJ1-2	once	-	TRBV7-2	TGTGCCAGCAGCTTAGGAGGGGGTATGGGCGGCTACACCTTC	CASSLGGGMGGYTF
TRBJ1-3	-	-	TRBV28	TGTGCCAGCAGTTTAGTCGGCGGCTCTGGAAACACCATATATTTT	CASSLVGGSGNTIYF
TRBJ1-1	-	-	TRBV19	TGTGCCAGTAGTATAGACAGGGGTGGTACTGAAGCTTTCTTT	CASSIDRGGTEAFF
TRBJ1-5	-	TRBD1	TRBV19	TGTGCCAGTAGTCTCAGGACAGGGAGCAATCAGCCCCAGCATTTT	CASSLRTGSNQPQHF
TRBJ2-7	-	-	TRBV6-5	TGTGCCAGCAAGGTCGTGGGCCTCACCTCCGAGCAGTACTTC	CASKVVGLTSEQYF
TRBJ2-6	-	-	TRBV19	TGTGCCAGTAGTATAGAGGCCGCCAGGTCTGGGGCCAACGTCCTGACTTTC	CASSIEAARSGANVLTF
TRBJ2-1	few	-	TRBV7-6	TGTGCCAGCAGCTTAACGGTTTCGCATGAGCAGTTCTTC	CASSLTVSHEQFF
TRBJ2-1	-	TRBD2	TRBV5-6	TGTGCCAGCAGCTTCAAGACTAGCGGGGGGACCAATGAGCAGTTCTTC	CASSFKTSGGTNEQFF
TRBJ2-7	-	-	TRBV21-1	TGTGCCAGCAGCCCGTCGGGGACTAGCGGTAGCCTCTCCTACGAGCAGTACTTC	CASSPSGTSGSLSYEQYF
TRBJ1-4	-	-	TRBV30	TGTGCCTGGTCCCCGAGTGAAAAACTGTTTTTT	CAWSPSEKLFF
TRBJ2-3	once	TRBD2	TRBV6-4	TGTGCCAGCAGTGCCAGCGGGAGAACCTCGAGCACAGATACGCAGTATTTT	CASSASGRTSSTDTQYF
TRBJ1-4	-	-	TRBV5-4	TGTGCCAGCAGCTTACTAGTGGGAGGAACTAATGAAAAACTGTTTTTT	CASSLLVGGTNEKLFF
TRBJ1-6	-	-	TRBV11-2	TGTGCCAGCAGCCGGGATTCACCCCTCCACTTT	CASSRDSPLHF
TRBJ2-2	-	-	TRBV24-1	TGTGCCACCAGTGGACATCACGCCGGGGAGCTGTTTTTT	CATSGHHAGELFF
TRBJ2-2	-	-	TRBV5-4	TGTGCCAGCAGCTTGGTTAAGAACACCGGGGAGCTGTTTTTT	CASSLVKNTGELFF